This T cell receptor (beta chain) was sequenced during a study of technical replicates of blood from four donors. Using immunoSEQ multiplex PCR, the repertoire was profiled, and TCRdb retains in-frame clones only, with some absent. The table records approximately 81,000 clones, approximately 94% of them present only once. Germline CDR1 and CDR2: SQVTM and ANQGSEA. This CDR3 is 18 amino acids long. V lost 4 bases, J lost 0 bases, and 16 bases stayed unmatched. The chain joins TRBV29-1 to TRBJ2-7; 9 bases align to TRBD2. Sequenced material: T cells isolated from PBMCs. The TCR was taken from a human donor in good health. The CDR3, as DNA: TGCAGCGTTGGGGAGGGGACTAGCCGTTTCCTGGGCTCCTACGAGCAGTACTTC. Its protein product is CSVGEGTSRFLGSYEQYF.